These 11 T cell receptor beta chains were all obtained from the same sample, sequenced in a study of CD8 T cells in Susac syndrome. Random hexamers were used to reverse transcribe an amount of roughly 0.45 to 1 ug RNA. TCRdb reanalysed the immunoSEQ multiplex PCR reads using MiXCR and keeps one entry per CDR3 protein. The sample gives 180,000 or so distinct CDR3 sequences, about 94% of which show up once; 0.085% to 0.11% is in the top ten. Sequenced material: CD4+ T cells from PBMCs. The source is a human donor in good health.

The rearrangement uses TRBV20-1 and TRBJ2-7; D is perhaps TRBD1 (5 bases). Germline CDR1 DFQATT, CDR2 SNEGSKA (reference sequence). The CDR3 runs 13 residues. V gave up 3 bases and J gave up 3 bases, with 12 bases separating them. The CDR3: CSARRQGLYEQYF. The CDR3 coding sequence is TGCAGTGCTAGGAGGCAGGGTCTCTACGAGCAGTACTTC.

The CDR3 spells CASSISGSDNEQFF. The CDR3 region has the DNA TGTGCCAGCAGCATTAGCGGGAGTGACAATGAGCAGTTCTTC. This sequence joins TRBV7-9 and TRBJ2-1; 9 bases match TRBD2. Germline V gene sequence: CDR1 SEHNR, CDR2 FQNEAQ (reference sequence). This CDR3 spans 14 amino acids. V shed 5 bases and J 5 bases; nucleotides not matched to a gene: 4.

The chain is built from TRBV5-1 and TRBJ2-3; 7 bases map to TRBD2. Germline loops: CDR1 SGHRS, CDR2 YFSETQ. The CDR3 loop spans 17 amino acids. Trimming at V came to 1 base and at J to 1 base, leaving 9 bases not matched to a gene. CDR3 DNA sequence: TGCGCCAGCAGCTTGATGAGGGAGGGCCGGGGCACAGATACGCAGTATTTT. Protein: CASSLMREGRGTDTQYF.

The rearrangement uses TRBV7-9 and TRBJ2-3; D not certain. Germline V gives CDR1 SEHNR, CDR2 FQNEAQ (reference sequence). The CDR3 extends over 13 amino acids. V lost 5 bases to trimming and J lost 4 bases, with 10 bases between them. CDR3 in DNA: TGTGCCAGCAGCCCCAAAGGGCCAGATACGCAGTATTTT. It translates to CASSPKGPDTQYF.

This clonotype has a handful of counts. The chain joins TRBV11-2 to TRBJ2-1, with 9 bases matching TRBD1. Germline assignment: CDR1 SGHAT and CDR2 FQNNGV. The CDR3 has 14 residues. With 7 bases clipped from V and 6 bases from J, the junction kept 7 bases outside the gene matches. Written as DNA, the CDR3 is TGTGCCAGCACCAAACAGGGGGCTGGCAATGAGCAGTTCTTC. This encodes CASTKQGAGNEQFF. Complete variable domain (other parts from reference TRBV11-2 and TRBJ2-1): EAGVAQSPRYKIIEKRQSVAFWCNPISGHATLYWYQQILGQGPKLLIQFQNNGVVDDSQLPKDRFSAERLKGVDSTLKIQPAKLEDSAVYLCASTKQGAGNEQFFGPGTRLTVL.

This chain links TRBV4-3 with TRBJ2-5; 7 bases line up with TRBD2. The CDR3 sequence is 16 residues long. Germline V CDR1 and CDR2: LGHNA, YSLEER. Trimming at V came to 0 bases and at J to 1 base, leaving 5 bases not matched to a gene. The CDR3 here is CASSQDLSGTQETQYF. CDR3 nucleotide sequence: TGCGCCAGCAGCCAAGATCTCAGCGGGACCCAAGAGACCCAGTACTTC.

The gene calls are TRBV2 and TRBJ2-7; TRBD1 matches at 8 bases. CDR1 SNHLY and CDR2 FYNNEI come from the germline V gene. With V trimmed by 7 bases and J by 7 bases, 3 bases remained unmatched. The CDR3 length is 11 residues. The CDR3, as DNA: TGTGCCAGCAAACAGGGGGGAGAGCAGTACTTC. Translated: CASKQGGEQYF.

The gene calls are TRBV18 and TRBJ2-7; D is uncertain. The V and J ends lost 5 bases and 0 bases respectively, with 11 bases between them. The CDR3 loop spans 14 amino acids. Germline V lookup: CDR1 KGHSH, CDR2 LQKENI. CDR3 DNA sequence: TGTGCCAGCTCAATGGCAGGTATCTCCTACGAGCAGTACTTC. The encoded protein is CASSMAGISYEQYF.

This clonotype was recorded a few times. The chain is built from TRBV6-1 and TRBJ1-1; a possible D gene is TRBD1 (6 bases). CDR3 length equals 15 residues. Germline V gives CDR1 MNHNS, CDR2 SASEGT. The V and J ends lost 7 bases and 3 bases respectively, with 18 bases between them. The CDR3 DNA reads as TGTGCCAGCAAGGTCCTCTCAGGGGATGACACTGAAGCTTTCTTT. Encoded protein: CASKVLSGDDTEAFF.

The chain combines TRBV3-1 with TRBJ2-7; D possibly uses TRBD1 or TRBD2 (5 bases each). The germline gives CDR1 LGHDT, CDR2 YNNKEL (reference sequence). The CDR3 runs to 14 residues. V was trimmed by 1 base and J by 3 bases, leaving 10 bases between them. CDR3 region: CASSQAEGNYEQYF. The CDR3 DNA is TGTGCCAGCAGCCAAGCAGAGGGGAACTACGAGCAGTACTTC.

CDR3 in DNA: TGTGCCAGCAGTTACGCTTCACGGATCAAGAGCAATCAGCCCCAGCATTTT. Translating gives CASSYASRIKSNQPQHF. This chain uses TRBV6-2 or TRBV6-3 with TRBJ1-5; D unresolved. The V gene's germline CDR1 is MNHEY and CDR2 SVGEGT. V lost 2 bases and J 1 base, leaving 15 bases between the germline ends. The CDR3 sequence is 17 residues long.